This is a list of T cell receptor beta chains from one sample in a study of cytomegalovirus exposure and HLA in healthy donors. The protocol was immunoSEQ multiplex PCR, while the TCRdb copy is restricted to in-frame clones and leaves out a portion. The sample lists under 95,000 clones; approximately 91% were seen once. The specimen sequenced was PBMCs. These receptors all come from a man aged 25 to 40 in good health and CMV-seronegative. Both conserved end residues are part of each CDR3. A D gene is named only where the DNA matches it firmly.

>TRBV21-1|-|TRBJ1-5
CASSREGRSNQPQHF
>TRBV7-9|-|TRBJ2-7
CASSLKGEYEQYF
>TRBV5-8|TRBD1|TRBJ1-5
CASSLGQPDSNQPQHF
>TRBV4-1|-|TRBJ1-5
CASSQVPGAGSNQPQHF
>TRBV11-2|-|TRBJ2-1
CASSILLGPYNEQFF
>TRBV27|TRBD2|TRBJ2-7
CASPPPGLAASYEQYF
>TRBV14|-|TRBJ1-3
CASSQGIGRFGNTIYF
>TRBV29-1|-|TRBJ2-1
CSLGHYNEQFF
>TRBV27|TRBD2|TRBJ2-3
CASTGTSVSTDTQYF
>TRBV6-6|TRBD1|TRBJ2-2
CASSYSGQGNGELFF
>TRBV7-9|TRBD2|TRBJ2-5
CAGTSGQETQYF
>TRBV28|-|TRBJ1-5
CASSFRQPQHF
>TRBV19|TRBD1|TRBJ1-2
CASSTDFLGDRAERGYTF
>TRBV4-2|TRBD1|TRBJ1-5
CASSQAGTGEVQPQHF
>TRBV7-9|-|TRBJ2-5
CASSEREPGYF
>TRBV2|TRBD1|TRBJ2-2
CASEDRRNTGELFF
>TRBV28|TRBD1|TRBJ2-1
CASEYVRQGSNNEQFF
>TRBV12-5|TRBD1|TRBJ1-1
CASGRGQPNTEAFF
>TRBV27|TRBD1|TRBJ1-5
CASSLTGGLQPQHF
>TRBV28|TRBD1|TRBJ2-7
CASIGQARKYEQYF
>TRBV28|-|TRBJ2-4
CASSLLLLGKGLGNIQYF
>TRBV9|TRBD1|TRBJ1-1
CASSLEGTGGLNTEAFF
>TRBV27|TRBD2|TRBJ2-7
CASSILAGGYEQYF
>TRBV5-8|-|TRBJ2-1
CASSWGRDTIYNEQFF